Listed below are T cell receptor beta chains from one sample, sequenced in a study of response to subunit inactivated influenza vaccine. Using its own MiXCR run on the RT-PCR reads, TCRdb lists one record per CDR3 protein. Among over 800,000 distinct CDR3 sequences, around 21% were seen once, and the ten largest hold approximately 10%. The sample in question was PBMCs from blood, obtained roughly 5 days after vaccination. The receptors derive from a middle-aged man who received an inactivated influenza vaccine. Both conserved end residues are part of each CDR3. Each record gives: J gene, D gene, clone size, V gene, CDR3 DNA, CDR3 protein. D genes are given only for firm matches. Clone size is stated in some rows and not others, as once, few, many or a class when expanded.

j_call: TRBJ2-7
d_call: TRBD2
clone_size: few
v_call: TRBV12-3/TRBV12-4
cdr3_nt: TGTGCCAGCAGAAATAGCGGGAGTCGCGAGCAGTACTTC
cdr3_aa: CASRNSGSREQYF

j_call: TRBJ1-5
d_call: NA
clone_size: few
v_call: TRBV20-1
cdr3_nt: TGCAGTGCTACACTTAATAGCAATCAGCCCCAGCATTTT
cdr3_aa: CSATLNSNQPQHF

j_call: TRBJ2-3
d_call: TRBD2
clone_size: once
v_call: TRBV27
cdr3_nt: TGTGCCAGCAGTGCTAGCGGGAGAAGCACAGATACGCAGTATTTT
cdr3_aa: CASSASGRSTDTQYF

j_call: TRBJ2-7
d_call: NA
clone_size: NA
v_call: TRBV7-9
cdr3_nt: TGTGCCAGCAGCTTTGCGGGCTCTCGGGAGCAGTACTTC
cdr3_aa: CASSFAGSREQYF

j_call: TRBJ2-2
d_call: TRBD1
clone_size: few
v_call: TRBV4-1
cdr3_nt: TGCGCCAGCAGTCGGACAGGGACCACCGGGGAGCTGTTTTTT
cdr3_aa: CASSRTGTTGELFF

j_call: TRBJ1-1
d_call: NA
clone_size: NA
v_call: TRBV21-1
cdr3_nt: TGTGCCAGCAGCAACTTCTATCGGGAGATAACCAACACTGAAGCTTTCTTT
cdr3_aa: CASSNFYREITNTEAFF

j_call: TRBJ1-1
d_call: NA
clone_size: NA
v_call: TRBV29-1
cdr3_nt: TGCAGCGTTGACCCTAGCGGGGAGACTGAAGCTTTCTTT
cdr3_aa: CSVDPSGETEAFF

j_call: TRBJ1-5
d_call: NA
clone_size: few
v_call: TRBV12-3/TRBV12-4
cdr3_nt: TGTGCCAGCAGTTTTAAAAGGGCGGGACAGCCCCAGCATTTT
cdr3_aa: CASSFKRAGQPQHF

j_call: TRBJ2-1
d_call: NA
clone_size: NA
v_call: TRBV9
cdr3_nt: TGTGCCAGCAGCGTAATTGGGGACGAGGAGCAGTTCTTC
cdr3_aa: CASSVIGDEEQFF

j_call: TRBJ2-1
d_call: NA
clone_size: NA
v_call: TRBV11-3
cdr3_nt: TGTGCCAGCAGCTTAGATTTTAGGGGTGGTGAGCAGTTCTTC
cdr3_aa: CASSLDFRGGEQFF

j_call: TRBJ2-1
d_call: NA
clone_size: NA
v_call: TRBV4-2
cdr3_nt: TGTGCCAGCAGCCAAGATACGGACAGAGTCCACGCTTTC
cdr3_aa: CASSQDTDRVHAF

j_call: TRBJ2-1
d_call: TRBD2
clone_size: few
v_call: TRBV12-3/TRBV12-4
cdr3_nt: TGTGCCAGCAGCCCGACTAGCGGGAGAGGCAATGAGCAGTTCTTC
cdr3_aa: CASSPTSGRGNEQFF

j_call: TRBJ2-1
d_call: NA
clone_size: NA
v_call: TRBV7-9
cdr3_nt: TGTGCCAGCAGCCCAGCCAATGAGCAGTTCTTC
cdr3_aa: CASSPANEQFF

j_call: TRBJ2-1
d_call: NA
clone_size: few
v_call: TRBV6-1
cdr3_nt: TGTGCCAGCGGGCGGCAGGGGAGACTCTCGTACAATGAGCAGTTCTTC
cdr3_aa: CASGRQGRLSYNEQFF

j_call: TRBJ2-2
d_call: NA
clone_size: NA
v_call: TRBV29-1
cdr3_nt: TGCAGCGTTGAGTACAGGGAGAGGGCCGGGGAGCTGTTTTTT
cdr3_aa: CSVEYRERAGELFF

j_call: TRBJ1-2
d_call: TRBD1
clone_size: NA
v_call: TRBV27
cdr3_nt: TGTGCCAGCAGTTTCGCCAGGGGGGCGTTTGGCTACACCTTC
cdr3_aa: CASSFARGAFGYTF

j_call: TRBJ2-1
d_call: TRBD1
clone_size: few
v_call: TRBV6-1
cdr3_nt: TGTGCCAGCAGTCCCGGGACAGGGACAGGAGCCTACAATGAGCAGTTCTTC
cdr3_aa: CASSPGTGTGAYNEQFF

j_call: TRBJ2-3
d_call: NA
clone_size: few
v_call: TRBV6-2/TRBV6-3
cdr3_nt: TGTGCCAGCAGTTACCTTGGACTGAGCACAGATACGCAGTATTTT
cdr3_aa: CASSYLGLSTDTQYF

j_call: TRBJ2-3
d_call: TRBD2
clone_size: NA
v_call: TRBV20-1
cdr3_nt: TGCAGTGCGCTAGACGGGGGGCTAGCGGGAGAGGGGAGTACGCAGTATTTT
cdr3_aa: CSALDGGLAGEGSTQYF

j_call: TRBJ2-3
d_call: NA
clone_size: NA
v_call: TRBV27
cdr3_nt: TGTGCCAGCAGTTCAATATTGACAGATACGCAGTATTTT
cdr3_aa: CASSSILTDTQYF

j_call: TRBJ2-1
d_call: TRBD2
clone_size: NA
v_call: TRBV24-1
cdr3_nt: TGTGCCACCAGTGATCTCGGACTAGCGGGAGGTAGTGATGAGCAGTTCTTC
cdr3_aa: CATSDLGLAGGSDEQFF

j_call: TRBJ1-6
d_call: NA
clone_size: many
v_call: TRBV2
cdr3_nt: TGTGCCAGCAGCTCCGGACGGTATAATTCACCCCTCCACTTT
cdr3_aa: CASSSGRYNSPLHF

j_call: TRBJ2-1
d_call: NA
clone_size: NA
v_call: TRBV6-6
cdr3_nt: TGTGCCATCCTGGCGGGATCGAAGGAGCAGTTCTTC
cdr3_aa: CAILAGSKEQFF

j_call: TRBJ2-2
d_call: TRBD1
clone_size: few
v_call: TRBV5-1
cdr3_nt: TGCGCCACCCGGACAGGGGACACCGGGGAGCTGTTTTTT
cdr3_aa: CATRTGDTGELFF

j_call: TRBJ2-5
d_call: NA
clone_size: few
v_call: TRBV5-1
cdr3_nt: TGCGCCAGCAGCTCGGGGGTCCAGGAGTTGCGTCGAGAGACCCAGTACTTC
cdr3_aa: CASSSGVQELRRETQYF

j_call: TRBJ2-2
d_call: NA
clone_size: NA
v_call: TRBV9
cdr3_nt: TGTGCCAGCAGCGTAGCAGGGTCCCCGAACACCGGGGAGCTGTTTTTT
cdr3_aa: CASSVAGSPNTGELFF

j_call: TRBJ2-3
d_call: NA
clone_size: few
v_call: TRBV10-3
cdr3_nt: TGTGCCATCAATAATCGCACCGGGACATCTAGCACAGATACGCAGTATTTT
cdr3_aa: CAINNRTGTSSTDTQYF

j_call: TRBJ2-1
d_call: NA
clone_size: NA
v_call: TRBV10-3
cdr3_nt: TGTGCCACCCGCTCTAGCGTCAATGAGCAGTTCTTC
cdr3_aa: CATRSSVNEQFF

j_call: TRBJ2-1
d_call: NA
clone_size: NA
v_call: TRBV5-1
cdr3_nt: TGCGCCAGCAGCCCCGGGCGGCTGAAGAATGAGCAGTTCTTC
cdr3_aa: CASSPGRLKNEQFF

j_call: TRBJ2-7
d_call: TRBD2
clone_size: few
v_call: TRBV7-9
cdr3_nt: TGTGCCAGCAGCTTAGGGACCGGGACTAGCGGAGCCTACGAGCAGTACTTC
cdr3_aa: CASSLGTGTSGAYEQYF

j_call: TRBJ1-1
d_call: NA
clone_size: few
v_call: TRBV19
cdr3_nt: TGTGCCAGTAGTTTCACCACGAACACTGAAGCTTTCTTT
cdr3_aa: CASSFTTNTEAFF

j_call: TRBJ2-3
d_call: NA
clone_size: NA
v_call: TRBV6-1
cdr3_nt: TGTGCCAGCACCCCCCGTGGGGGGTCGGGGACAGATACGCAGTATTTT
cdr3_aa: CASTPRGGSGTDTQYF

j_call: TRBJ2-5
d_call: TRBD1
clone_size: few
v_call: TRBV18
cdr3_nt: TGTGCCAGCTCACCGCGAGGGACAGTCTTTGAGACCCAGTACTTC
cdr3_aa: CASSPRGTVFETQYF

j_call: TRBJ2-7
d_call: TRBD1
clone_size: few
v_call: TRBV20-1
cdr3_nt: TGCAGTGCTAGAGGCAACCTGGGACAGGGGAGCTCCTACGAGCAGTACTTC
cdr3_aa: CSARGNLGQGSSYEQYF

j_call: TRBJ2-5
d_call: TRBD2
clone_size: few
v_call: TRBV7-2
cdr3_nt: TGTGCCAGCAGCTCGACTAGCGGGGGGGTGGAGACCCAGTACTTC
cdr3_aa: CASSSTSGGVETQYF

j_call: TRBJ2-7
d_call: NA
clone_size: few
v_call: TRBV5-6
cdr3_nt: TGTGCCAGCAGCTTGGCCAACCGGATGTCCTCCTACGAGCAGTACTTC
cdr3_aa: CASSLANRMSSYEQYF

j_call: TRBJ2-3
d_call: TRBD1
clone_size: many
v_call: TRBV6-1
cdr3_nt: TGTGCCAGCAGTCTGGAACAGGGGTTTGGCACAGATACGCAGTATTTT
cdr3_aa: CASSLEQGFGTDTQYF

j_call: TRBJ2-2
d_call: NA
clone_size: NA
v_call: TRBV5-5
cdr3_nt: TGTGCCAGCAGCTTGTCGGCAGGTTACACCGGGGAGCTGTTTTTT
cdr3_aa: CASSLSAGYTGELFF

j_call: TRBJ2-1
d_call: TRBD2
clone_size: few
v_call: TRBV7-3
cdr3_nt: TGTGCCAGCAGCCCTAGGGGGGGACTAGAAAACAATGAGCAGTTCTTC
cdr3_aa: CASSPRGGLENNEQFF

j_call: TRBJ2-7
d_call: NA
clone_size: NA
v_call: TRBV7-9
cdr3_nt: TGTGCCAGCAGCTCACCCGGGTCGCCCTACGAGCAGTACTTC
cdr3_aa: CASSSPGSPYEQYF

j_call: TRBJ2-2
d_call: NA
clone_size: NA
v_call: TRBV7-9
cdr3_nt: TGTGCCAGCAGCCCAGACTCCGTTTGGCGGACAGTGTTTTTT
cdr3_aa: CASSPDSVWRTVFF

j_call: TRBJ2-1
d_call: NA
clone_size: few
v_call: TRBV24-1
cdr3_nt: TGTGCCACCAGTGGAGTAGAAGGTAATGAGCAGTTCTTC
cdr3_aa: CATSGVEGNEQFF

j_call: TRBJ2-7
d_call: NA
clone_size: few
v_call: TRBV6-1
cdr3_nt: TGTGCCAGCGCGCCCCCGCGAGGGCACTCCTACGAGCAGTACTTC
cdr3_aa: CASAPPRGHSYEQYF

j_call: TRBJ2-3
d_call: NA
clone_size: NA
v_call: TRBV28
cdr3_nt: TGTGCCGCCTCGGGTTGGGCGCGAAGCACAGATACGCAGTATTTT
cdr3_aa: CAASGWARSTDTQYF

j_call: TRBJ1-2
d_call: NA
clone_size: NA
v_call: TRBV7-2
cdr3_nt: TGTGCCAGCAGCCTCTTGAGGAGCTATGGCTACACCTTC
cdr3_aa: CASSLLRSYGYTF

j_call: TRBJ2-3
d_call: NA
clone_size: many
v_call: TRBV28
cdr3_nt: TGTGCCAGCGGCTCATCTTATCGGGATACGCAGTATTTT
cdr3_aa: CASGSSYRDTQYF

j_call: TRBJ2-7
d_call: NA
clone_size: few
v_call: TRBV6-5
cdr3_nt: TGTGCCAGCAGTTACTCGGCAGGGTCTGATTGGTCCTACGAGCAGTACTTC
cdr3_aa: CASSYSAGSDWSYEQYF

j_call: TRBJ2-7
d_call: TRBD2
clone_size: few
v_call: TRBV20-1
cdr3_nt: TGCAGTGCGACGGGACTAGCGGGGGCCGGCAACGAGCAGTACTTC
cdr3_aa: CSATGLAGAGNEQYF

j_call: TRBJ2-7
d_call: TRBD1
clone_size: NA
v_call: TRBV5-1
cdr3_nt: TGCGCCAGCAGCTTGATTTTGGGACAGACGACAATCTACGAGCAGTACTTC
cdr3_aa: CASSLILGQTTIYEQYF

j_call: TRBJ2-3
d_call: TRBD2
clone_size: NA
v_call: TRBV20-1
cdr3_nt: TGCAGTGCTAACCCGGGACTAGCGGACGATCGCCCAGATACGCAGTATTTT
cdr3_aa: CSANPGLADDRPDTQYF

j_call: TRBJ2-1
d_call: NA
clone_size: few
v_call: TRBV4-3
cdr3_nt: TGCGCCAGCAGCCCGACTTCAACCAACTACAATGAGCAGTTCTTC
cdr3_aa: CASSPTSTNYNEQFF

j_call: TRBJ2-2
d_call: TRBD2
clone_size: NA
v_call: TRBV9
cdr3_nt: TGTGCCAGCAGCGGACGGACTAGCTCTACCGGGGAGCTGTTTTTT
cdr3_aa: CASSGRTSSTGELFF

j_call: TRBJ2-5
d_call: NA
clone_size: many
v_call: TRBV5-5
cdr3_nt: TGTGCCAGCAGCTTTCGGACTACCCAAGAGACCCAGTACTTC
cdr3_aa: CASSFRTTQETQYF

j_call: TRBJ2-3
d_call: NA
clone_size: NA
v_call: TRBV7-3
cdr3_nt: TGTGCCAGCAGCTTAGGGACTCACACAGATACGCAGTATTTT
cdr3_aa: CASSLGTHTDTQYF

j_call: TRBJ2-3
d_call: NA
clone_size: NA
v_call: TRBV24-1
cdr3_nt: TGTGCCACCAGTGACTACAGAATCACAGATACGCAGTATTTT
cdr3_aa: CATSDYRITDTQYF

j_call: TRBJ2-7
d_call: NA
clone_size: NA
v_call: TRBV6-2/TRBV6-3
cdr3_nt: TGTGCCAGCATAGGGCCACAAAGGTCCTACGAGCAGTACTTC
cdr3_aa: CASIGPQRSYEQYF

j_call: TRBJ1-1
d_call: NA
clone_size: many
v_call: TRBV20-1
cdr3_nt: TGCAGTGCTAGAGAGGGAGGGATGAACACTGAAGCTTTCTTT
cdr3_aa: CSAREGGMNTEAFF

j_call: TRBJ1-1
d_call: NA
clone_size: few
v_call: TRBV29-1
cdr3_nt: TGCAGCGTTCTGACAGTGAACACTGAAGCTTTCTTT
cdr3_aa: CSVLTVNTEAFF

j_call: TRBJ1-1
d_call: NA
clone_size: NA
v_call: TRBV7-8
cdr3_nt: TGTGCCAGCAGCTACCACGTGGGGTCCATGAACACTGAAGCTTTCTTT
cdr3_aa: CASSYHVGSMNTEAFF

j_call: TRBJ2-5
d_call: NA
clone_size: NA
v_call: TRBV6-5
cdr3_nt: TGTGCCAGCAGCTCGAGGGGTACGGCCCAGTACTTC
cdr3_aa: CASSSRGTAQYF